The 14 T cell receptor beta chains in this list originate from one sample, sequenced in a study of T-cell reconstitution after alpha-beta-depleted transplantation in children. Preparing the TCRbeta library involved the use of unique molecular identifiers. TCRdb used MiXCR to reprocess the PCR reads, holding one entry per CDR3 protein. The table records roughly 500,000 distinct CDR3 sequences, approximately 32% of them present only once. Sample: PBMCs from the stem cell graft donor, taken from the stem cell graft. The source of these receptors is a human donor who donated a stem cell graft to a child with aplastic anemia.

This clonotype was seen a few times. At one end, the junction sequence differs from germline, possibly due to a read error. This chain uses TRBV10-3 with TRBJ1-1, with a weak D call TRBD1 (5 bases). The CDR3 is 15 amino acids. Germline V CDR1 and CDR2: ENHRY, SYGVKD. CDR3 DNA sequence: TGTGCCATCAGTGAGTCGGGACGGGGGAACTCTGAAGCTTTCTTT. Translating gives CAISESGRGNSEAFF.

The gene calls are TRBV7-2 and TRBJ2-1, with TRBD2 identical over 7 bases. From germline, CDR1 is SGHTA and CDR2 FQGNSA. The CDR3 loop spans 16 amino acids. The ends lost 1 base at V and 8 bases at J; junction bases unmatched: 11. CDR3 DNA sequence: TGTGCCAGCAGCTTAGGTCAAGCGGGGCGTGGATATGAGCAGTTCTTC. Translating gives CASSLGQAGRGYEQFF.

This chain uses TRBV5-1 with TRBJ2-3; possibly TRBD2 for D (5 bases). Germline V CDR1 and CDR2: SGHRS, YFSETQ. Trimming removed 2 bases from V and 5 bases from J, with 15 bases in between. The CDR3 covers 15 residues. The CDR3 nucleotides are TGCGCCAGCAGCTTAAACCCGGGATTAAGAGATACGCAGTATTTT. Protein: CASSLNPGLRDTQYF. Complete variable domain (other parts from reference TRBV5-1 and TRBJ2-3): KAGVTQTPRYLIKTRGQQVTLSCSPISGHRSVSWYQQTPGQGLQFLFEYFSETQRNKGNFPGRFSGRQFSNSRSEMNVSTLELGDSALYLCASSLNPGLRDTQYFGPGTRLTVL.

The genes are TRBV6-2 or TRBV6-3 and TRBJ2-7; D call uncertain. The ends were cut back, 5 bases at V and 3 bases at J, with 11 bases in the middle. In germline, CDR1 is MNHEY, CDR2 SVGEGT. The length of the CDR3 is 13 residues. The CDR3 loop reads CASSPARNYEQYV. Here the CDR3 DNA reads TGTGCCAGCAGTCCCGCTAGGAACTACGAGCAGTACGTC.

This chain uses TRBV3-1 with TRBJ2-2, with 8 bases matching TRBD2. CDR3 length equals 17 residues. Trimming at V came to 0 bases and at J to 8 bases, leaving 11 bases not matched to a gene. Per germline, CDR1 LGHDT and CDR2 YNNKEL (reference sequence). Here the CDR3 DNA reads TGTGCCAGCAGCCAAGAACGCCTAGCGGGCTCCAGGGGGGAGCTGTTTTTT. This translates into CASSQERLAGSRGELFF.

With regard to this clonotype: One end of the junction varies from germline; a read error may be responsible. This chain joins TRBV15 and TRBJ2-1; no clear D gene. CDR1 LNHNV and CDR2 YYDKDF come from the germline V gene (reference sequence). The CDR3 extends over 12 amino acids. CDR3: CATSRGWSEHFF. The CDR3 bases are TGTGCCACCAGCAGGGGATGGAGTGAGCATTTCTTC.

The chain is built from TRBV6-2 or TRBV6-3 and TRBJ2-1; 7 nucleotides match TRBD1. Trimming took 2 bases from V and 5 from J; bases not matched to a gene: 21. The CDR3 is made up of 20 amino acids. CDR1 and CDR2 (germline): MNHEY, SVGEGT. CDR3 sequence: CASSYGRQGVFHLRDNEQFF. The CDR3 DNA follows: TGTGCCAGCAGTTACGGGCGCCAGGGGGTATTCCACCTACGGGACAATGAGCAGTTCTTC.

The chain has TRBV5-1 and TRBJ2-1; D is unresolved. The V end lost 0 bases, the J end lost 8 bases, and 15 bases lay between the germline ends. Germline V gives CDR1 SGHRS, CDR2 YFSETQ. The CDR3 covers 15 residues. The CDR3, as DNA: TGCGCCAGCAGCTTGGCCAGGCAAGTGGAGTATGAGCAGTTCTTC. This encodes CASSLARQVEYEQFF.

This clonotype turned up a few times. The chain recombines TRBV29-1 with TRBJ1-5; D not certain. Germline V gene lookup returns CDR1 SQVTM and CDR2 ANQGSEA. The CDR3 sequence is 10 residues long. Trimming took off 4 bases at V and 5 bases at J, with 3 bases between the two ends. CDR3 amino acids: CSVGDQPQHF. For the CDR3, the DNA is TGCAGCGTTGGGGATCAGCCCCAGCATTTT. Filled out from reference TRBV29-1 and TRBJ1-5, the complete variable domain reads SAVISQKPSRDICQRGTSLTIQCQVDSQVTMMFWYRQQPGQSLTLIATANQGSEATYESGFVIDKFPISRPNLTFSTLTVSNMSPEDSSIYLCSVGDQPQHFGDGTRLSIL.

This clonotype was found a few times. CDR3 sequence reads: CAWKGGLNQPQHF. Written as DNA, the CDR3 is TGTGCCTGGAAGGGCGGTCTAAATCAGCCCCAGCATTTT. The chain combines TRBV30 with TRBJ1-5; D gene ambiguous. The CDR3 has 13 amino acids. Germline V gene lookup returns CDR1 GTSNPN and CDR2 SVGIG (reference sequence). Trimming removed 4 bases at V and 4 bases at J, with 11 bases between. Complete variable domain (other parts from reference TRBV30 and TRBJ1-5): SQTIHQWPATLVQPVGSPLSLECTVEGTSNPNLYWYRQAAGRGLQLLFYSVGIGQISSEVPQNLSASRPQDRQFILSSKKLLLSDSGFYLCAWKGGLNQPQHFGDGTRLSIL.

The CDR3 here is CASSLADGDSYEQYF. The DNA of the CDR3 is TGTGCCAGCAGCTTAGCGGACGGTGACTCCTACGAGCAGTACTTC. This sequence joins TRBV11-2 and TRBJ2-7, with D unclear. This CDR3 is 15 amino acids long. V was trimmed by 1 base and J by 0 bases, leaving 10 bases between them. Germline V gives CDR1 SGHAT, CDR2 FQNNGV. The full variable domain, its missing parts supplied by reference TRBV11-2 and TRBJ2-7, is EAGVAQSPRYKIIEKRQSVAFWCNPISGHATLYWYQQILGQGPKLLIQFQNNGVVDDSQLPKDRFSAERLKGVDSTLKIQPAKLEDSAVYLCASSLADGDSYEQYFGPGTRLTVT.

The V gene is TRBV6-6, the J gene TRBJ2-5; 7 bases align to TRBD1. The length of the CDR3 is 13 residues. Germline V gene lookup returns CDR1 MNHNY and CDR2 SVGAGI (reference sequence). Trimming cost V 7 bases and J 1 base; bases outside gene matches: 3. CDR3 residues: CASTRDSQETQYF. The CDR3 DNA reads as TGTGCCAGCACCCGGGACAGCCAAGAGACCCAGTACTTC.

This chain connects TRBV11-3 to TRBJ2-3, with 8 bases matching TRBD2. Germline trimming cut 1 base from V and 2 bases from J; bases unmatched to any gene: 5. Germline CDR1 reads SGHNT; CDR2 reads YENEEA. The CDR3 runs to 16 residues. CDR3 DNA sequence: TGTGCCAGCAGCTTAGTGGCGGGAGGTTCCACAGATACGCAGTATTTT. Encoded protein: CASSLVAGGSTDTQYF.

The rearrangement links TRBV7-2 to TRBJ2-2, with D unresolved. The CDR3 has 14 amino acids. Germline CDR1 is SGHTA and CDR2 is FQGNSA. The V end was cut by 5 bases, the J end by 1 base, with 8 bases between. DNA of the CDR3: TGTGCCAGCAGCCTCCTAAAGAACACCGGGGAGCTGTTTTTT. Encoded protein: CASSLLKNTGELFF.